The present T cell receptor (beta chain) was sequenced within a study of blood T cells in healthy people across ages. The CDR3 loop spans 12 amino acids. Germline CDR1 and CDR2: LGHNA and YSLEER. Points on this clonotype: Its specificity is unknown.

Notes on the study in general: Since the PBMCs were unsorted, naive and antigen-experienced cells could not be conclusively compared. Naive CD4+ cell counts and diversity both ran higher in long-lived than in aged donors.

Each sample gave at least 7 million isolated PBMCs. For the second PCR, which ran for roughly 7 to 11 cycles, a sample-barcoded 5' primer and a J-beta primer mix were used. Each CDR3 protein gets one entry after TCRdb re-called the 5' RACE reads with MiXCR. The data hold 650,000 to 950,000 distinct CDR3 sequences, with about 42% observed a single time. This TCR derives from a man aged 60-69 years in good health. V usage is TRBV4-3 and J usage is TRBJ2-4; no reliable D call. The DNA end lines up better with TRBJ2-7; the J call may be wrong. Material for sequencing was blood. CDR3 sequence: CASSQFGYEQYF. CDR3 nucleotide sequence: TGCGCCAGCAGCCAATTTGGATACGAGCAGTACTTC.